These 15 T cell receptor beta chains originate from one sample sequenced in a study of blood T cells in healthy people across ages. Using a J-beta primer mix together with a sample-barcoded 5' primer, a second PCR was run for roughly 6 to 12 cycles. Each CDR3 protein gets one entry after TCRdb re-called the 5' RACE reads with MiXCR. The data show some 940,000 distinct CDR3 sequences, almost 30% seen once. The sample was also reused in another study, on T cells of mothers and their children.

The sequencing input was blood. Every receptor here comes from a woman between 35 and 50 years old in good health.

In regard to this clonotype: One junction end disagrees with the germline gene, perhaps due to a read error. The gene calls are TRBV4-2 and TRBJ2-4; D possibly uses TRBD1 or TRBD2 (5 bases each). The CDR3 spans 15 residues. Germline CDR1 reads LGHNA; CDR2 reads YNFKEQ. The CDR3 region is CVSSQSGDLYNEQYF. The CDR3 DNA reads TGTGTCAGCAGCCAAAGTGGGGACCTCTACAATGAGCAGTACTTC.

In its sample, this clonotype was seen a few times. The CDR3: CSARDWSEGTEAFF. CDR3 in DNA: TGCAGTGCTAGAGATTGGTCGGAGGGGACTGAAGCTTTCTTT. The chain recombines TRBV20-1 with TRBJ1-1; a possible D gene is TRBD1 (5 bases). The V gene's germline CDR1 is DFQATT and CDR2 SNEGSKA (reference sequence). The CDR3 extends over 14 amino acids. With 0 bases removed from V and 5 bases from J, the gap between germline ends came to 13 bases.

The V gene is TRBV9, the J gene TRBJ1-6; no definite D call. The CDR3 is made up of 15 amino acids. V gave up 7 bases and J gave up 0 bases, with 11 bases separating them. Germline CDR1 and CDR2: SGDLS and YYNGEE. DNA of the CDR3: TGTGCCAGCGGGAGAAGTGACTCCTATAATTCACCCCTCCACTTT. Protein: CASGRSDSYNSPLHF.

The table lists this clonotype with a few counts. This chain uses TRBV11-2 with TRBJ2-3, with unresolved D. The V gene lost 1 base and the J gene lost 1 base, with 12 bases spanning the gap. The CDR3 spans 16 residues. The germline CDR1 and CDR2 sequences are SGHAT and FQNNGV. CDR3 sequence: CASSLVSQRGTDTQYF. The CDR3 nucleotides are TGTGCCAGCAGCTTAGTGTCTCAGAGAGGCACAGATACGCAGTATTTT.

The chain combines TRBV3-1 with TRBJ2-7; a weak D match, TRBD1 (6 bases). V lost 3 bases to trimming and J lost 2 bases, with 17 bases between them. This CDR3 comprises 16 residues. Looked up from germline, CDR1 is LGHDT and CDR2 is YNNKEL (reference sequence). CDR3 residues: CASSHDRDTITYEQYF. DNA for the CDR3: TGTGCCAGCAGCCACGACCGGGACACCATTACCTACGAGCAGTACTTC.

The gene calls are TRBV3-1 and TRBJ2-3, with D perhaps TRBD2 (7 bases). There are 18 residues in the CDR3. The V and J ends lost 1 base and 0 bases respectively, with 17 bases between them. Germline loops: CDR1 LGHDT, CDR2 YNNKEL (reference sequence). The CDR3 loop is CASSQAPPAGTSTDTQYF. CDR3 in DNA: TGTGCCAGCAGCCAAGCACCACCAGCGGGGACAAGCACAGATACGCAGTATTTT.

Comments on this clonotype: A much larger clone differs from this one at a single base, so this may be a read error. The chain joins TRBV29-1 to TRBJ2-5, with D unclear. This CDR3 region has 12 residues. CDR1 and CDR2 (germline): SQVTM, ANQGSEA. CDR3 nucleotides: TGCAGCGTTCGGGCAGACCAAGAGACCCAGGACTTC. Encoded protein: CSVRADQETQDF. Full variable domain (remainder filled in from reference TRBV29-1 and TRBJ2-5): SAVISQKPSRDICQRGTSLTIQCQVDSQVTMMFWYRQQPGQSLTLIATANQGSEATYESGFVIDKFPISRPNLTFSTLTVSNMSPEDSSIYLCSVRADQETQDFGPGTRLLVL.

In DNA form, the CDR3 reads TGCAGTGCTAGCGGGTCGAATGAAAAACTGTTTTTT. It translates to CSASGSNEKLFF. The chain recombines TRBV20-1 with TRBJ1-4; no reliable D call. The germline gives CDR1 DFQATT, CDR2 SNEGSKA (reference sequence). Trimming removed 3 bases from V and 5 bases from J, with 7 bases in between. The CDR3 is made up of 12 amino acids.

In its sample, this clonotype was seen many times. The chain links TRBV7-2 to TRBJ2-7, with TRBD1 matching over 7 bases. The germline V gene encodes CDR1 SGHTA and CDR2 FQGNSA. V trimming: 3 bases; J trimming: 4 bases; junction bases outside the gene matches: 6. The CDR3 extends over 14 amino acids. The CDR3 reads CASSFYTGEYEQYF. The CDR3 DNA reads as TGTGCCAGCAGCTTCTATACAGGGGAGTACGAGCAGTACTTC.

This clonotype was observed many times. This rearrangement joins TRBV28 to TRBJ2-7; D gene ambiguous. Trimming removed 6 bases at V and 5 bases at J, with 11 bases between. The CDR3 extends over 12 amino acids. Looked up from germline, CDR1 is MDHEN and CDR2 is SYDVKM. CDR3 DNA sequence: TGTGCCAGCAGGGGTACAGTCGACGAGCAGTACTTC. As protein: CASRGTVDEQYF.

Here the CDR3 reads CATSGKFHQGDNEQFF. Written as DNA, the CDR3 is TGTGCCACCAGCGGGAAGTTTCACCAAGGCGACAATGAGCAGTTCTTC. The chain employs TRBV15 and TRBJ2-1; unclear D gene. Per the germline V gene, CDR1 is LNHNV and CDR2 is YYDKDF (reference sequence). The CDR3 loop spans 16 amino acids. Trimming removed 5 bases from V and 5 bases from J, with 19 bases in between. Full variable domain (missing parts from reference TRBV15 and TRBJ2-1): DAMVIQNPRYQVTQFGKPVTLSCSQTLNHNVMYWYQQKSSQAPKLLFHYYDKDFNNEADTPDNFQSRRPNTSFCFLDIRSPGLGDTAMYLCATSGKFHQGDNEQFFGPGTRLTVL.

This rearrangement joins TRBV5-1 to TRBJ2-5; 9 bases agree with TRBD1. CDR3 size: 15 residues. Germline-derived CDR1 and CDR2 are SGHRS and YFSETQ. After removal of 3 bases from V and 1 base from J, the junction contained 4 bases not matched to a gene. CDR3 loop: CASSSGQGTQETQYF. The CDR3 DNA sequence: TGCGCCAGCAGCTCCGGACAGGGGACCCAAGAGACCCAGTACTTC. Supplemented by reference TRBV5-1 and TRBJ2-5, the full variable domain reads KAGVTQTPRYLIKTRGQQVTLSCSPISGHRSVSWYQQTPGQGLQFLFEYFSETQRNKGNFPGRFSGRQFSNSRSEMNVSTLELGDSALYLCASSSGQGTQETQYFGPGTRLLVL.

This rearrangement joins TRBV2 to TRBJ1-1, with D uncertain. V shed 9 bases and J shed 1 base, with 12 bases lying between them. CDR1 is SNHLY and CDR2 is FYNNEI in the germline V gene. The CDR3 is made up of 13 amino acids. The CDR3: CASSTEENTEAFF. CDR3 bases: TGTGCCAGTAGTACCGAGGAGAACACTGAAGCTTTCTTT.

The chain is built from TRBV20-1 and TRBJ1-5, with a weak D call TRBD1 (6 bases). Germline values: CDR1 DFQATT, CDR2 SNEGSKA (reference sequence). Deletions cut 3 bases from V and 3 bases from J, with 15 bases between. The CDR3 is made up of 15 amino acids. The CDR3 protein is CSARARTANNQPQHF. As DNA, the CDR3 is TGCAGTGCTAGGGCCAGGACAGCTAACAATCAGCCCCAGCATTTT.

Ten or more counts support this clonotype. This chain uses TRBV27 with TRBJ2-1; D is undetermined. The CDR3 spans 15 residues. Germline CDR1 and CDR2: MNHEY and SMNVEV (reference sequence). V lost 2 bases and J 9 bases, leaving 17 bases between the germline ends. In DNA, the CDR3 is TGTGCCAGCAGTTTAAGGCAGGTGGATGGTAGTGAGCAGTTCTTC. This sequence encodes CASSLRQVDGSEQFF.